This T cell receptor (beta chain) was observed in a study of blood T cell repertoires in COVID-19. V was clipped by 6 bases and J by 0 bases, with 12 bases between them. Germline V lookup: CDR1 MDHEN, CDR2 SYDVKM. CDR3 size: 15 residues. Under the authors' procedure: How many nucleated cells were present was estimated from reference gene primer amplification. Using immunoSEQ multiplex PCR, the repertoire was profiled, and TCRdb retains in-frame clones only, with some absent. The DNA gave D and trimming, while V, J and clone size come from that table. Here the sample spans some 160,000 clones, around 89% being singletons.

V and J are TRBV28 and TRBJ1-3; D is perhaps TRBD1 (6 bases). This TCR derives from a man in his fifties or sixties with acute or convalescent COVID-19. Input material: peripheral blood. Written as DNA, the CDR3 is TGTGCCAGCAGCGATCAGGGGAACTCTGGAAACACCATATATTTT. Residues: CASSDQGNSGNTIYF.